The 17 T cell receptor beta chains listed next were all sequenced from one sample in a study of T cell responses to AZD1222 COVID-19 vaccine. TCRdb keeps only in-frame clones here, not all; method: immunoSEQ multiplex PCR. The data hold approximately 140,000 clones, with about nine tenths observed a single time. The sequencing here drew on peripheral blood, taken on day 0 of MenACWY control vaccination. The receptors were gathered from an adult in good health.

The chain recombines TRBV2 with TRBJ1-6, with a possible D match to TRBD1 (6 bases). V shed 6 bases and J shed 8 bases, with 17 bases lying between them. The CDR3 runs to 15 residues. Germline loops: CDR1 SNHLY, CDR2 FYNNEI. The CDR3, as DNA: TGTGCCAGCAGGAAGCCGGTGACAGGCTATTCACCCCTCCACTTT. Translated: CASRKPVTGYSPLHF.

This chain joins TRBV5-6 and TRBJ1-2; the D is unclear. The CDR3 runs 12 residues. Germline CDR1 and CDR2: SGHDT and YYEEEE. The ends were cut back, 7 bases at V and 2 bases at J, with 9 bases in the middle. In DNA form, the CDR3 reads TGTGCCAGCCGAAGGCAGAACTATGGCTACACCTTC. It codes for CASRRQNYGYTF.

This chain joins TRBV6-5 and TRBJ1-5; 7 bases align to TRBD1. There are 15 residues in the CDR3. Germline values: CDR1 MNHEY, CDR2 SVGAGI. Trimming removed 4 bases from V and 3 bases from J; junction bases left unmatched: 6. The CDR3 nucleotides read TGTGCCAGCAGTTCGCAACAGGGGAACAATCAGCCCCAGCATTTT. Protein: CASSSQQGNNQPQHF.

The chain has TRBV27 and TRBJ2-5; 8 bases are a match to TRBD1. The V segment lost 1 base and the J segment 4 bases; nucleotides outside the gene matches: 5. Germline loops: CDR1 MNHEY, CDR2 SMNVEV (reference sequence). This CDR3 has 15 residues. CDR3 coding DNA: TGTGCCAGCAGTTTATTCACCGGGACAGGAGAGACCCAGTACTTC. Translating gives CASSLFTGTGETQYF.

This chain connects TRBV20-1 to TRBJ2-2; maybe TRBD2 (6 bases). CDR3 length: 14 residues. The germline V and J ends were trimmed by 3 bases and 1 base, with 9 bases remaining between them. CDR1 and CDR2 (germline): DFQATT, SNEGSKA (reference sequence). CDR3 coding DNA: TGCAGTGCTAGTCGGAGGGGGAACACCGGGGAGCTGTTTTTT. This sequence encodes CSASRRGNTGELFF.

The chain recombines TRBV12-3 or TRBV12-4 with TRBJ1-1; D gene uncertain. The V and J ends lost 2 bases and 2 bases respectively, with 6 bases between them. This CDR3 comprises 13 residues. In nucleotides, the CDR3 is TGTGCCAGCAGTTTAAAGACTAACACTGAAGCTTTCTTT. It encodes CASSLKTNTEAFF.

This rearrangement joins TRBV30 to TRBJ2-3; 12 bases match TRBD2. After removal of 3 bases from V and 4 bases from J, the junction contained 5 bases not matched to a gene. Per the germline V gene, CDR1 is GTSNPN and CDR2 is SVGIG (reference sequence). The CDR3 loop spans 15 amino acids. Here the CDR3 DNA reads TGTGCCTGGAGCCTTACTAGCGGGAGGTCAGATACGCAGTATTTT. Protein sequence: CAWSLTSGRSDTQYF. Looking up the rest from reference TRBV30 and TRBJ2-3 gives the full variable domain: SQTIHQWPATLVQPVGSPLSLECTVEGTSNPNLYWYRQAAGRGLQLLFYSVGIGQISSEVPQNLSASRPQDRQFILSSKKLLLSDSGFYLCAWSLTSGRSDTQYFGPGTRLTVL.

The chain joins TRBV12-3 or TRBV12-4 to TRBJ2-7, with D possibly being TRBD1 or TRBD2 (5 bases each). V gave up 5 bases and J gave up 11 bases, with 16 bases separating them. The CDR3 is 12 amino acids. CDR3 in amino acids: CASSPPGPEKYF. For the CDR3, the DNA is TGTGCCAGCAGTCCTCCGGGACCAGAAAAGTACTTC.

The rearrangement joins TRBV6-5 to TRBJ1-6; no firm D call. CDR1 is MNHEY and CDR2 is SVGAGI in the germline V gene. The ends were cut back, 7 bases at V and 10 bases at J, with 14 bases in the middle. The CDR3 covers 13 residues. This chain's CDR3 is CASKVLGISPLHF. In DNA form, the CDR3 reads TGTGCCAGCAAGGTCCTGGGCATCTCACCCCTCCACTTT.

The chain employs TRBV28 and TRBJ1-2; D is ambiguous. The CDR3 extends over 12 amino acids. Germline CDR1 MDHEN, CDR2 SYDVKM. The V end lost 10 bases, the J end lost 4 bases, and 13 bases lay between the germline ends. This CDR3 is CATNYAPYGYTF. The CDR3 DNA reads TGTGCCACGAACTATGCCCCCTATGGCTACACCTTC.

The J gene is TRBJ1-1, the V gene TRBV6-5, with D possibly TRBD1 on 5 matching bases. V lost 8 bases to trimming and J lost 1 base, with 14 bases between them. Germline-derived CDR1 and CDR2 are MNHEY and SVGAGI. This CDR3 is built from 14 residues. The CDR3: CASVGSGGNTEAFF. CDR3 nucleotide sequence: TGTGCCAGCGTCGGGTCGGGGGGGAACACTGAAGCTTTCTTT.

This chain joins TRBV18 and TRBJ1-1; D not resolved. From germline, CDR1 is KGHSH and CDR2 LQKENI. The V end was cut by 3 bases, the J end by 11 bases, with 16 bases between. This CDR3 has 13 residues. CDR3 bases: TGTGCCAGCTCACCCGGGAGCGTCGAGAGGGCTTTCTTT. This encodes CASSPGSVERAFF.

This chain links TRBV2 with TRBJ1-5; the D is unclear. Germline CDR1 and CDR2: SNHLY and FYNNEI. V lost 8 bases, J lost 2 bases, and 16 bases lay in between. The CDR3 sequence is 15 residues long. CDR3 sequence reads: CASSGGSRGNQPQHF. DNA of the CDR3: TGTGCCAGCTCTGGAGGGTCTCGAGGCAATCAGCCCCAGCATTTT.

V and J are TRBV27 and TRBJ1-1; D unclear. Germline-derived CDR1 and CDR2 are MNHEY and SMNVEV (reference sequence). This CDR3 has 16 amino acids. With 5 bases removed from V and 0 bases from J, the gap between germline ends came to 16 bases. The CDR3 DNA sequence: TGTGCCAGCAGTCCCTCCCGGTGGGCCATGAACACTGAAGCTTTCTTT. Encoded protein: CASSPSRWAMNTEAFF.

CDR3: CAWRDRFTGELFF. The CDR3 region has the DNA TGTGCCTGGCGGGACAGATTCACCGGGGAGCTGTTTTTT. The chain recombines TRBV6-5 with TRBJ2-2, with D maybe TRBD1 (7 bases). In germline, CDR1 is MNHEY, CDR2 SVGAGI. The CDR3 length is 13 residues. Trimming removed 11 bases from V and 4 bases from J, with 14 bases in between.

The DNA for the CDR3 is TGTGCCAGCAGCATAGATTCCGTCTACAATGAGCAGTTCTTC. This gives the protein CASSIDSVYNEQFF. The chain carries TRBV9 and TRBJ2-1; D gene uncertain. The CDR3 covers 14 residues. Germline CDR1 reads SGDLS; CDR2 reads YYNGEE. Trimming cost V 4 bases and J 3 bases, with 11 bases left between them.

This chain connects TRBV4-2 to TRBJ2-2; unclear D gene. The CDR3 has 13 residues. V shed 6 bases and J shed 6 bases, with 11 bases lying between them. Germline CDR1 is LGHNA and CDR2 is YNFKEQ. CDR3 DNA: TGTGCCAGCAGACACGACACAGCCGGGGAGCTGTTTTTT. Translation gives CASRHDTAGELFF.